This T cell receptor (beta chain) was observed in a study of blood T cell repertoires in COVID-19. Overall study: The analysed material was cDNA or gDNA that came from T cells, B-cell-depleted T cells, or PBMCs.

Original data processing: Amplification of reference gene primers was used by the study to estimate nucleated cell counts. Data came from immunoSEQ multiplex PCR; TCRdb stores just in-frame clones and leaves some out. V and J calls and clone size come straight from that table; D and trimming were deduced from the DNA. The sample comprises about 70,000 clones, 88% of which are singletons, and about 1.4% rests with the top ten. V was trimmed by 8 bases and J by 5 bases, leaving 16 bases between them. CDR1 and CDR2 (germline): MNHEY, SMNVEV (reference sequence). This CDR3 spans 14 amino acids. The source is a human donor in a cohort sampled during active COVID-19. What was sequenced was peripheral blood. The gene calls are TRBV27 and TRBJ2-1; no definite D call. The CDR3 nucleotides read TGTGCCAGCTCGGTTCTAGATGCCGACAATGAGCAGTTCTTC. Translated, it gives CASSVLDADNEQFF.